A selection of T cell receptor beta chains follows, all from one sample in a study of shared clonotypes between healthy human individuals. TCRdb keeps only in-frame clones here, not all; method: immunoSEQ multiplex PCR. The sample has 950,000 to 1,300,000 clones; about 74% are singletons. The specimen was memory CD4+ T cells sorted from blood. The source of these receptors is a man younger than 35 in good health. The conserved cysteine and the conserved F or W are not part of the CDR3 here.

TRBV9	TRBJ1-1	ASSEQEGKNTEAF
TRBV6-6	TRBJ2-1	ASSPGQGRNNEQF
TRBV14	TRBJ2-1	ASSRDRGTYNEQF
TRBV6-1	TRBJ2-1	ASTGRNEQF
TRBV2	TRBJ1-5	ATKGGTWGNQPQH
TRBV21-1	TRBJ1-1	AIESRKWSDTEAF
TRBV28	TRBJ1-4	ASSSPGQPEKLF
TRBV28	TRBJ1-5	ASRDSTQPQH
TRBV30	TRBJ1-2	AWSGDRGLGYGYT
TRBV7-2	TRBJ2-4	ASSLWPGAGNIQY
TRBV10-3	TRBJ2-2	AISDGSAGELF
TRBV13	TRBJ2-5	ASSPRAAGGPQTQY
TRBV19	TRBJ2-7	ASSEAAPSSYEQY
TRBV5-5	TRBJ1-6	ASSRDGSYSPLH
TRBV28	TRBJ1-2	ASSLVTAYGYT
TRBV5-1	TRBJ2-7	ASSGSISGGYGEQY
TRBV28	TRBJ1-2	ASTTSTDKRIREGYT
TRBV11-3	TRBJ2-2	ASSPLSGGATGELF
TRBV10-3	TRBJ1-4	AISEGAGEKLF
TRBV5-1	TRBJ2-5	ASSPGAAGSEETQY
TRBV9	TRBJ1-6	ASRADRGDNSPLH
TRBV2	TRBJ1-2	ASLRDRGNYGYT
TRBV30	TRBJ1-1	AWSGRGWSTEAF
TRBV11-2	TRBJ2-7	ASSLKGEQY
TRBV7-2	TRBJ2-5	ASSRVGDLQETQY
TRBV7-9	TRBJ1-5	ASSLGTGAVSNQPQH